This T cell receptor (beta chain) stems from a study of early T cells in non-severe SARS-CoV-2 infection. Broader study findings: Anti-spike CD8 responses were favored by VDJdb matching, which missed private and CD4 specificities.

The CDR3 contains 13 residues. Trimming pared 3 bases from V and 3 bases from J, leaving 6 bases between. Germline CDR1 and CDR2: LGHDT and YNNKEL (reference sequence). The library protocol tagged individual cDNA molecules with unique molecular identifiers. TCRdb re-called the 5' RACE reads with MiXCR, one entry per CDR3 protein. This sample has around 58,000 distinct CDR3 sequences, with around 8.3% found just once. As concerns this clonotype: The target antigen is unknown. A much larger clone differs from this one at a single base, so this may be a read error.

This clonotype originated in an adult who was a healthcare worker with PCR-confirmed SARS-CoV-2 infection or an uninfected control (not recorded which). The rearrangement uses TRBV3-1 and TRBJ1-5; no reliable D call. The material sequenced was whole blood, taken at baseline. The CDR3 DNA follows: TGTGCCAGCAGCCAGTCCCACAATCAGCCCCAGCATTTT. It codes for CASSQSHNQPQHF.